A selection of T cell receptor beta chains follows, all from one sample in a study of T cell responses to AZD1222 COVID-19 vaccine. Generated by immunoSEQ multiplex PCR, the TCRdb table keeps only in-frame clones and is missing some. This table has tens of thousands of clones, 80% to 90% appearing once. Sequencing was performed on peripheral blood, taken on day 0 of AZD1222 vaccination. The receptors derive from an adult in good health. Each CDR3 is given with its conserved first and last residue. A D gene is named only where the DNA matches it firmly. Size is omitted from some rows. Given values are once, few, many or a class for expanded clones.

V gene	clone size	D gene	J gene	CDR3 protein	CDR3 DNA
TRBV6-1	-	-	TRBJ1-2	CASSEASQVYGYTF	TGTGCCAGCAGTGAAGCGAGCCAGGTATATGGCTACACCTTC
TRBV7-2	-	-	TRBJ2-2	CASSSRYRPNTGELFF	TGTGCCAGCAGCTCCAGATACAGGCCGAACACCGGGGAGCTGTTTTTT
TRBV7-8	once	-	TRBJ2-1	CASSLVQGYNEQFF	TGTGCCAGCAGCTTAGTTCAGGGTTACAATGAGCAGTTCTTC
TRBV2	-	-	TRBJ2-1	CASRGSVGYNEQFF	TGTGCCAGCCGCGGTAGCGTGGGGTACAATGAGCAGTTCTTC
TRBV5-4	-	TRBD2	TRBJ2-7	CASRGLAGGHYEQYF	TGTGCCAGCAGGGGACTAGCGGGGGGCCACTACGAGCAGTACTTC
TRBV2	-	-	TRBJ2-6	CASSEQTGNSGANVLTF	TGTGCCAGCAGTGAACAGACGGGGAACTCTGGGGCCAACGTCCTGACTTTC
TRBV19	-	-	TRBJ1-1	CASSLGGGGRGTEAFF	TGTGCCAGTAGCCTAGGAGGCGGGGGGCGCGGCACTGAAGCTTTCTTT
TRBV13	-	TRBD1	TRBJ1-1	CASSLTDRGDTEAFF	TGTGCCAGCAGCTTAACGGACAGGGGGGACACTGAAGCTTTCTTT
TRBV18	-	TRBD1	TRBJ1-6	CASSQQGDRDSPLHF	TGTGCCAGCTCCCAACAGGGGGACAGGGATTCACCCCTCCACTTT
TRBV4-2	-	TRBD2	TRBJ2-7	CASSPSSGGSYEQYF	TGTGCCAGCAGCCCCTCCAGCGGGGGCTCCTACGAGCAGTACTTC
TRBV20-1	-	TRBD2	TRBJ2-3	CSASTSGRATDTQYF	TGCAGTGCTAGTACGAGCGGGAGGGCCACAGATACGCAGTATTTT
TRBV6-5	-	-	TRBJ1-3	CASRRDHEAGNTIYF	TGTGCCAGCAGAAGAGACCACGAGGCGGGAAACACCATATATTTT
TRBV6-5	-	-	TRBJ1-2	CASSLRENYGYTF	TGTGCCAGCAGTCTCAGGGAAAACTATGGCTACACCTTC
TRBV3-1/TRBV3-2	-	-	TRBJ2-5	CASSQGMAGRETQYF	TGTGCCAGCAGCCAAGGTATGGCAGGGAGGGAGACCCAGTACTTC
TRBV24-1	-	TRBD1	TRBJ1-5	CATSETGGPNQPQHF	TGTGCCACCAGTGAAACAGGGGGACCAAATCAGCCCCAGCATTTT
TRBV11-3	-	-	TRBJ2-7	CASSHVGYEQYF	TGTGCCAGCAGCCACGTAGGCTACGAGCAGTACTTC
TRBV9	-	-	TRBJ2-1	CASSVVEGVNNEQFF	TGTGCCAGCAGCGTAGTGGAGGGGGTAAACAATGAGCAGTTCTTC
TRBV10-2	-	-	TRBJ1-1	CASSGLNTEAFF	TGCGCCAGCAGCGGCTTGAACACTGAAGCTTTCTTT
TRBV7-7	-	TRBD1	TRBJ2-1	CASSLTGGELGEQFF	TGTGCTAGCAGCTTGACAGGGGGCGAATTGGGTGAGCAGTTCTTC
TRBV3-1/TRBV3-2	-	-	TRBJ2-4	CASSHLAKNIQYF	TGTGCCAGCAGCCATCTAGCCAAAAACATTCAGTACTTC
TRBV18	-	TRBD1	TRBJ1-1	CASLTDRGGTEAFF	TGTGCCAGCCTAACGGACAGGGGTGGCACTGAAGCTTTCTTT
TRBV9	-	-	TRBJ1-1	CASSPDSGTTEAFF	TGTGCCAGCAGCCCAGACTCCGGGACAACTGAAGCTTTCTTT
TRBV3-1/TRBV3-2	-	TRBD2	TRBJ2-7	CASSQDVASGRYEQYF	TGTGCCAGCAGCCAAGACGTCGCTAGCGGGAGGTACGAGCAGTACTTC
TRBV27	-	-	TRBJ2-7	CASSFPPLYEQYF	TGTGCCAGCAGTTTCCCCCCCCTTTACGAGCAGTACTTC
TRBV25-1	medium-sized	-	TRBJ1-5	CASSVTGNQPQHF	TGTGCCAGCAGTGTTACGGGGAATCAGCCCCAGCATTTT
TRBV28	-	TRBD1	TRBJ1-5	CASSLLTTGGGNQPQHF	TGTGCCAGCAGTTTACTAACCACAGGGGGAGGGAATCAGCCCCAGCATTTT